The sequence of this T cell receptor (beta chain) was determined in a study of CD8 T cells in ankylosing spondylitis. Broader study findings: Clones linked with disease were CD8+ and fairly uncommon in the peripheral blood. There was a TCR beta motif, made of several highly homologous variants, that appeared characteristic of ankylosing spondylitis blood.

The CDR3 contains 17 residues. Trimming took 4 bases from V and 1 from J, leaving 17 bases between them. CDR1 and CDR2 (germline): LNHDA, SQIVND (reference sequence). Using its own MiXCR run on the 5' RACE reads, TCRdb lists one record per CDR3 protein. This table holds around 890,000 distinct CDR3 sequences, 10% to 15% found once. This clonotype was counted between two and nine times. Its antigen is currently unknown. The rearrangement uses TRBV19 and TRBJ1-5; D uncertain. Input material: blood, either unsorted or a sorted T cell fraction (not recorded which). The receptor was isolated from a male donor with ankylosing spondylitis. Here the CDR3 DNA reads TGTGCCAGTAGTAAAGGGTCTGTCAGTCGAAGCAATCAGCCCCAGCATTTT. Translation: CASSKGSVSRSNQPQHF.